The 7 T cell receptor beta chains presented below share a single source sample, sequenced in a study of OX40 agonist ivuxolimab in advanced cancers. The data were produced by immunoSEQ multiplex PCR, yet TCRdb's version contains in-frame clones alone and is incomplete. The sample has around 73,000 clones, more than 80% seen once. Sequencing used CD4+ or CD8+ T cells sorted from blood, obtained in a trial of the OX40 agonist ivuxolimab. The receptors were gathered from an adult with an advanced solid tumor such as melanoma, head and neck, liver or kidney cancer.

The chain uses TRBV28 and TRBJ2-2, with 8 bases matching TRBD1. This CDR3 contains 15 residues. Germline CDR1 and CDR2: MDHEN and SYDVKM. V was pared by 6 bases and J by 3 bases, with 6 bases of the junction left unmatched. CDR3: CASSPRQGYTGELFF. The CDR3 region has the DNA TGTGCCAGCAGCCCTAGACAGGGGTACACCGGGGAGCTGTTTTTT.

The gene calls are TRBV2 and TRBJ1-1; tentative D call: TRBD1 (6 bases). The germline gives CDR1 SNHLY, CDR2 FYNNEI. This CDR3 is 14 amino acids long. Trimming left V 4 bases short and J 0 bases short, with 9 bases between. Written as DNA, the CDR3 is TGTGCCAGCAGTGTAGGACAGCTGAACACTGAAGCTTTCTTT. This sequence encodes CASSVGQLNTEAFF. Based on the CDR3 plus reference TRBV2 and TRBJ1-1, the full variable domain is EPEVTQTPSHQVTQMGQEVILRCVPISNHLYFYWYRQILGQKVEFLVSFYNNEISEKSEIFDDQFSVERPDGSNFTLKIRSTKLEDSAMYFCASSVGQLNTEAFFGQGTRLTVV.

The CDR3 is CASSIRQGSNQPQHF. CDR3 nucleotides: TGTGCCAGTAGTATACGGCAGGGAAGCAATCAGCCCCAGCATTTT. The chain is built from TRBV19 and TRBJ1-5; TRBD1 might be the D (5 bases). V was cut by 2 bases and J by 1 base, with 9 bases left in between. Germline-derived CDR1 and CDR2 are LNHDA and SQIVND (reference sequence). The CDR3 runs to 15 residues.

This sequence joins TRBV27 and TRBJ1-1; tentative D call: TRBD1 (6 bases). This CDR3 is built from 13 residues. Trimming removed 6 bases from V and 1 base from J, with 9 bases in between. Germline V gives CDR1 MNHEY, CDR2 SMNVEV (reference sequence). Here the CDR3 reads CASSIQGNTEAFF. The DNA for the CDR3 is TGTGCCAGCAGCATACAGGGGAACACTGAAGCTTTCTTT.

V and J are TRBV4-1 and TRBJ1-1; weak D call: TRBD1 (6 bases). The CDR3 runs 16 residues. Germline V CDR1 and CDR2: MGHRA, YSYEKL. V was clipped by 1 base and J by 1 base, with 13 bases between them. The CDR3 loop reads CASSQVPGHWNTEAFF. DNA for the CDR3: TGCGCCAGCAGCCAAGTGCCGGGACATTGGAACACTGAAGCTTTCTTT.

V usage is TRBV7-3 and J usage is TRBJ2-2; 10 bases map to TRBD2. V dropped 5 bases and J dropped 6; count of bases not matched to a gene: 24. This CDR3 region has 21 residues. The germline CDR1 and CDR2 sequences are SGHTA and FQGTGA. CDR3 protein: CASSPHIGEVVLAGAPGELFF. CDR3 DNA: TGTGCCAGCAGCCCCCATATCGGGGAGGTGGTCCTAGCGGGAGCCCCCGGGGAGCTGTTTTTT.

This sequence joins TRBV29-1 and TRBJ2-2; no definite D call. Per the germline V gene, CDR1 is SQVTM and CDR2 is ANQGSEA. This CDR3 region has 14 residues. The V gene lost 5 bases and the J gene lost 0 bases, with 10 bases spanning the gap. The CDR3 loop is CSVLEVTNTGELFF. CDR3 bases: TGCAGCGTTCTTGAGGTCACGAACACCGGGGAGCTGTTTTTT.